Shown below are 29 T cell receptor beta chains from a single sample sequenced in a study of STAT5B mutations in CD4+ large granular lymphocyte leukemia. Here immunoSEQ multiplex PCR was the method, and the copy in TCRdb shows in-frame clones only, minus some. The profile shows about 45,000 clones, 65% to 90% of them singletons. The material sequenced was CD4+ T cells from blood buffy coats. These receptors all stem from a human donor in good health.

The V gene is TRBV6-1, the J gene TRBJ2-1; D is unclear. The ends were cut back, 2 bases at V and 7 bases at J, with 12 bases in the middle. This CDR3 is 14 amino acids long. CDR1 and CDR2 (germline): MNHNS, SASEGT. DNA of the CDR3: TGTGCCAGCAGTGAACAGAGTAAGGGAAATGAGCAGTTCTTC. Its translation is CASSEQSKGNEQFF.

This clone is a singleton in its sample. The chain carries TRBV7-8 and TRBJ2-7, with a tentative D call TRBD2 (6 bases). With 5 bases removed from V and 4 bases from J, the gap between germline ends came to 27 bases. The germline CDR1 and CDR2 sequences are SGHVS and FQNEAQ. This CDR3 region has 18 residues. The CDR3 coding sequence is TGTGCCAGCAGCCGGACGGACGCGGGAACCCTCCCTGCTTACGAGCAGTACTTC. This translates into CASSRTDAGTLPAYEQYF.

The V call is TRBV19, the J call TRBJ2-1; D uncertain. V was clipped by 3 bases and J by 12 bases, with 15 bases between them. CDR1 LNHDA and CDR2 SQIVND come from the germline V gene (reference sequence). The length of the CDR3 is 13 residues. The CDR3 region has the DNA TGTGCCAGTAGTATGACCCGTTCTGGCGCGCAGTTCTTC. This gives the protein CASSMTRSGAQFF.

The V gene is TRBV11-3, the J gene TRBJ2-3; TRBD1 might be the D (6 bases). Germline loops: CDR1 SGHNT, CDR2 YENEEA. Trimming took 4 bases from V and 3 from J, leaving 8 bases between them. This CDR3 contains 13 residues. CDR3 sequence: CASSSRGTDTQYF. CDR3 bases: TGTGCCAGCAGCTCGAGGGGGACAGATACGCAGTATTTT.

The CDR3 sequence is CASSSGPEQFF. The CDR3 bases are TGTGCCAGCAGCAGCGGACCTGAGCAGTTCTTC. The chain carries TRBV6-6 and TRBJ2-1, with D tentatively TRBD2 (5 bases). The CDR3 loop spans 11 amino acids. Trimming left V 6 bases short and J 9 bases short, with 9 bases between. Germline CDR1 and CDR2: MNHNY and SVGAGI (reference sequence).

CDR3 sequence reads: CASSLQGIGEKLFF. For the CDR3, the DNA is TGCGCCAGCAGCCTCCAGGGGATTGGTGAAAAACTGTTTTTT. The rearrangement uses TRBV5-1 and TRBJ1-4; D might be TRBD1 (6 bases). Per the germline V gene, CDR1 is SGHRS and CDR2 is YFSETQ. Trimming pared 4 bases from V and 7 bases from J, leaving 14 bases between. This CDR3 contains 14 residues.

The chain links TRBV6-5 to TRBJ2-7, with TRBD1 as a possible D gene (5 bases). The germline CDR1 and CDR2 sequences are MNHEY and SVGAGI. The CDR3 is made up of 13 amino acids. The V end lost 7 bases, the J end lost 0 bases, and 10 bases lay between the germline ends. The DNA for the CDR3 is TGTGCCAGCAAGGGTGGGGCCTCCTACGAGCAGTACTTC. Translation gives CASKGGASYEQYF.

The CDR3 nucleotides read TGTGCCAGCAGCTTGGGCACCGGGGAGCTGTTTTTT. Translating gives CASSLGTGELFF. The chain has TRBV28 and TRBJ2-2; D is unclear. Germline lookup yields CDR1 MDHEN and CDR2 SYDVKM. V was cut by 6 bases and J by 4 bases, with 6 bases left in between. The CDR3 loop spans 12 amino acids.

The V and J genes are TRBV30 and TRBJ2-3; D may be TRBD2 (6 bases). V was cut by 2 bases and J by 6 bases, with 18 bases left in between. The CDR3 length is 15 residues. Germline-derived CDR1 and CDR2 are GTSNPN and SVGIG (reference sequence). The CDR3 region is CAWSSGLGGVDTQYF. The CDR3 DNA follows: TGTGCCTGGAGTTCAGGACTCGGCGGGGTGGATACGCAGTATTTT.

The chain has TRBV11-2 and TRBJ2-1, with 15 nucleotides matching TRBD2. CDR3 length: 17 amino acids. CDR1 and CDR2 from the germline V gene are SGHAT and FQNNGV. The V and J ends lost 1 base and 7 bases, in that order; junction bases with no gene match: 5. The CDR3 DNA follows: TGTGCCAGCAGCTTAGTTCCGGGGACTAGCGGGGGGAATGAGCAGTTCTTC. This translates into CASSLVPGTSGGNEQFF.

The rearrangement links TRBV9 to TRBJ2-1, with 14 bases identical to TRBD2. The V gene end was trimmed by 0 bases and the J gene end by 3 bases; junction bases not matched to a gene: 5. The germline gives CDR1 SGDLS, CDR2 YYNGEE. This CDR3 spans 18 amino acids. In DNA form, the CDR3 reads TGTGCCAGCAGCGTAGCTGGGACTAGCGGGAGTGGCTACAATGAGCAGTTCTTC. Protein sequence: CASSVAGTSGSGYNEQFF. The complete variable domain, with remaining parts taken from reference TRBV9 and TRBJ2-1, reads DSGVTQTPKHLITATGQRVTLRCSPRSGDLSVYWYQQSLDQGLQFLIQYYNGEERAKGNILERFSAQQFPDLHSELNLSSLELGDSALYFCASSVAGTSGSGYNEQFFGPGTRLTVL.

The rearrangement joins TRBV29-1 to TRBJ1-2; TRBD1 matches 7 bases. From germline, CDR1 is SQVTM and CDR2 ANQGSEA. The CDR3 runs 12 residues. J gave up 8 bases and V 2 bases, and 5 bases lay outside the gene matches. CDR3 residues: CSVERQGEGYTF. CDR3 nucleotides: TGCAGCGTTGAAAGGCAGGGGGAAGGCTACACCTTC.

The chain recombines TRBV7-9 with TRBJ2-1; TRBD2 matches 7 bases. This CDR3 region has 13 residues. V was pared by 5 bases and J by 10 bases, with 8 bases of the junction left unmatched. Germline-derived CDR1 and CDR2 are SEHNR and FQNEAQ (reference sequence). The CDR3 DNA follows: TGTGCCAGCAGCCCACGGGAGGTACGGGAGCAGTTCTTC. Translated: CASSPREVREQFF.

This sequence joins TRBV29-1 and TRBJ1-2; maybe TRBD1 (6 bases). CDR3 size: 14 residues. Trimming pared 6 bases from V and 2 bases from J, leaving 16 bases between. The germline CDR1 and CDR2 sequences are SQVTM and ANQGSEA. Here the CDR3 reads CSVSPGTHNYGYTF. The DNA of the CDR3 is TGCAGCGTCAGCCCCGGGACACACAACTATGGCTACACCTTC.

V is TRBV6-6 and J is TRBJ2-1; 12 nucleotides align to TRBD2. The CDR3 has 16 residues. Germline assignment: CDR1 MNHNY and CDR2 SVGAGI (reference sequence). Trimming removed 0 bases from V and 9 bases from J; junction bases left unmatched: 6. The CDR3 is CASSYSLAGGRGEQFF. The CDR3 coding sequence is TGTGCCAGCAGTTACTCCCTAGCGGGAGGGCGCGGTGAGCAGTTCTTC.

The rearrangement links TRBV30 to TRBJ2-7; D gene ambiguous. Germline CDR1 reads GTSNPN; CDR2 reads SVGIG (reference sequence). V was cut by 3 bases and J by 6 bases, with 12 bases left in between. This CDR3 is built from 12 residues. CDR3 sequence (DNA): TGTGCCTGGAGCCCTTCGGGTCCCGAGCAGTACTTC. It encodes CAWSPSGPEQYF.

The genes are TRBV18 and TRBJ2-1; tentatively, D is TRBD1 (6 bases). V was cut by 2 bases and J by 6 bases, with 14 bases left in between. This CDR3 comprises 15 residues. Germline loops: CDR1 KGHSH, CDR2 LQKENI. In DNA, the CDR3 is TGTGCCAGCTCACCAAACAGGGATTCCAGCAATGAGCAGTTCTTC. Its translation: CASSPNRDSSNEQFF.

The chain is built from TRBV6-5 and TRBJ2-7; 11 nucleotides align to TRBD2. Germline CDR1 reads MNHEY; CDR2 reads SVGAGI. The CDR3 extends over 15 amino acids. J was trimmed by 3 bases and V by 5 bases; bases with no gene match: 6. CDR3 sequence: CASSLSSGGFYEQYF. CDR3 in DNA: TGTGCCAGCAGTCTATCTAGCGGGGGGTTCTACGAGCAGTACTTC.

A word on this clone: Distinct nucleotide sequences in the sample also encode this CDR3. The V and J genes are TRBV5-1 and TRBJ2-7; 7 bases are shared with TRBD1. With 0 bases clipped from V and 0 bases from J, the junction kept 0 bases outside the gene matches. Germline CDR1 SGHRS, CDR2 YFSETQ. This CDR3 has 14 amino acids. The CDR3 DNA follows: TGCGCCAGCAGCTTGGCAGGGGGCTCCTACGAGCAGTACTTC. Protein sequence: CASSLAGGSYEQYF.

In its sample, this clone was seen a few times. The chain links TRBV29-1 to TRBJ2-1, with TRBD2 matching over 10 bases. Looked up from germline, CDR1 is SQVTM and CDR2 is ANQGSEA. CDR3 length: 16 residues. Trimming at V came to 4 bases and at J to 6 bases, leaving 12 bases not matched to a gene. The CDR3 region is CSVGRLAGGKGNEQFF. The CDR3 DNA reads TGCAGCGTTGGGCGGTTAGCGGGAGGAAAGGGCAATGAGCAGTTCTTC.

The V and J genes are TRBV25-1 and TRBJ2-7; TRBD2 might be the D (6 bases). Trimming removed 5 bases from V and 1 base from J, with 12 bases in between. The V gene's germline CDR1 is MGHDK and CDR2 SYGVNS. CDR3 length equals 14 residues. CDR3 sequence reads: CASSQSGGSYEQYF. In DNA form, the CDR3 reads TGTGCCAGCAGTCAAAGCGGAGGGTCCTACGAGCAGTACTTC.

V usage is TRBV27 and J usage is TRBJ2-2, with 9 nucleotides matching TRBD1. The CDR3 extends over 17 amino acids. Germline CDR1 reads MNHEY; CDR2 reads SMNVEV (reference sequence). V trimming: 5 bases; J trimming: 6 bases; junction bases outside the gene matches: 13. The CDR3 DNA reads TGTGCCAGCAGTCTATGGACAACAGGGGGCGCCGCCGGGGAGCTGTTTTTT. Translating it yields CASSLWTTGGAAGELFF.

The chain has TRBV6-5 and TRBJ2-7, with 7 positions matching TRBD2. V gave up 6 bases and J gave up 2 bases; unmatched junction bases: 7. The CDR3 runs to 14 residues. CDR1 is MNHEY and CDR2 is SVGAGI in the germline V gene. CDR3 loop: CASRRTGTTYEQYF. In DNA form, the CDR3 reads TGTGCCAGCAGACGAACCGGGACTACCTACGAGCAGTACTTC.

The gene calls are TRBV6-6 and TRBJ2-3; 9 nucleotides align to TRBD1. The CDR3 loop spans 15 amino acids. V lost 6 bases, J lost 5 bases, and 9 bases stayed unmatched. Per the germline V gene, CDR1 is MNHNY and CDR2 is SVGAGI (reference sequence). The CDR3, as DNA: TGTGCCAGCAGCCTTAACAGGGGGCGCCTAGATACGCAGTATTTT. Translating it yields CASSLNRGRLDTQYF.

The rearrangement links TRBV9 to TRBJ2-1; unclear D gene. Germline-derived CDR1 and CDR2 are SGDLS and YYNGEE. The CDR3 extends over 15 amino acids. Trimming took 0 bases from V and 5 from J, leaving 12 bases between them. CDR3 in amino acids: CASSVGDSGHNEQFF. The DNA of the CDR3 is TGTGCCAGCAGCGTAGGCGATTCGGGCCACAATGAGCAGTTCTTC.

V usage is TRBV30 and J usage is TRBJ2-7; 7 bases fit TRBD1. The germline CDR1 and CDR2 sequences are GTSNPN and SVGIG (reference sequence). The junction had 10 bases not matched to a gene; V was cut back by 0 bases and J by 2 bases. This CDR3 comprises 16 residues. CDR3 sequence reads: CAWSVLGLQGAYEQYF. The DNA for the CDR3 is TGTGCCTGGAGTGTCTTGGGGCTTCAGGGGGCCTACGAGCAGTACTTC.

J is TRBJ2-3 and V is TRBV7-6; a weak D match, TRBD2 (6 bases). Germline CDR1 SGHVS, CDR2 FNYEAQ. V was shortened by 1 base and J by 2 bases, with 13 bases between the two germline ends. The CDR3 extends over 16 amino acids. The CDR3 here is CASSLGLAGPTDTQYF. CDR3 DNA sequence: TGTGCCAGCAGCTTAGGGCTGGCGGGACCCACAGATACGCAGTATTTT.

V gene TRBV5-1 combines with J gene TRBJ1-2; D possibly corresponds to TRBD1 (5 bases). Trimming pared 0 bases from V and 4 bases from J, leaving 10 bases between. Germline V CDR1 and CDR2: SGHRS, YFSETQ. CDR3 length equals 14 residues. CDR3 DNA: TGCGCCAGCAGCTTGGTCATTGACAGCTATGGCTACACCTTC. Amino acid sequence: CASSLVIDSYGYTF.

This clone came up once. The chain is built from TRBV10-2 and TRBJ2-7, with 8 bases aligning to TRBD2. J lost 2 bases, V lost 7 bases, and 10 bases had no gene match. The CDR3 length is 15 residues. Germline CDR1 reads WSHSY; CDR2 reads SAAADI. The CDR3 DNA sequence: TGCGCCAGCAAAGGGGCGAGCGGGAGTGCCTACGAGCAGTACTTC. Translating gives CASKGASGSAYEQYF.